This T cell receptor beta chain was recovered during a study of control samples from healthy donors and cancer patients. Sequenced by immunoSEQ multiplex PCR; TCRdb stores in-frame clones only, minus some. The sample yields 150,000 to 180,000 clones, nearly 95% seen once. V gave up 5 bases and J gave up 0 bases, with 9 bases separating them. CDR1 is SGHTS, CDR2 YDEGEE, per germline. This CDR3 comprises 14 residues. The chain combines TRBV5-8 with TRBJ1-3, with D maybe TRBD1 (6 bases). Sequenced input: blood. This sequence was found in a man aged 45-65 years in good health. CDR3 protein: CASRKGGSGNTIYF. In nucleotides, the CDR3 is TGTGCCAGCAGAAAGGGGGGCTCTGGAAACACCATATATTTT.